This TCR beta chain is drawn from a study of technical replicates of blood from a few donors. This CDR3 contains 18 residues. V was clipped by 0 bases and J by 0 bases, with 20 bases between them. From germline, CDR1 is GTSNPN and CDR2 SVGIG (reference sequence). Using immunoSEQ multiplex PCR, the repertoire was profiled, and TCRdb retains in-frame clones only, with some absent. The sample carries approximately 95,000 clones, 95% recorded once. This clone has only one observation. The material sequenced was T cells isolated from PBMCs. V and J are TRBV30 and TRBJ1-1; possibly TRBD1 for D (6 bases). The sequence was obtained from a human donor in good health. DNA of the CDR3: TGTGCCTGGAGTGTATGGCTTTATCTTGGACAGATGAACACTGAAGCTTTCTTT. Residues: CAWSVWLYLGQMNTEAFF.